The 6 T cell receptor beta chains reported below all come from one sample, sequenced in a study of cytotoxic CD8 clonotypes in ibrutinib-treated CLL (dated by TCRdb to 2020 to 2022). Libraries were made using the immunoSEQ multiplex PCR assay. This immuneACCESS table, as held by TCRdb, lists in-frame sequences with V and J called but not all clones. Of the missing ones, under half trace to an unresolved V gene in checked studies; the others have no known cause. The sample data list about 140,000 clones, and about 72% of these were observed just once. The top ten constitute around 30% of the sample. Taken with the paper, the label for time point translates to: about a year on ibrutinib. Specimen: PBMCs, collected after 12 months of ibrutinib treatment. Receptor source: a human donor with chronic lymphocytic leukemia.

Here the CDR3 reads CASWAGNSEKLFF. The CDR3 DNA is TGTGCCAGCTGGGCAGGGAATAGTGAAAAACTGTTTTTT. V gene TRBV28 combines with J gene TRBJ1-4; D is possibly TRBD1 (5 bases). This CDR3 contains 13 residues. Germline V gives CDR1 MDHEN, CDR2 SYDVKM. The V gene lost 8 bases and the J gene lost 7 bases, with 14 bases spanning the gap.

This clone was seen a handful of times. An end of the junction differs from the germline gene, which may be a read error. The gene calls are TRBV29-1 and TRBJ1-2; 8 nucleotides agree with TRBD1. Per germline, CDR1 SQVTM and CDR2 ANQGSEA. The CDR3 consists of 14 residues. The CDR3 loop is CSVEATGVGYGYTF. Written as DNA, the CDR3 is TGCAGCGTCGAAGCGACAGGGGTAGGCTATGGCTACACCTTC.

The chain couples TRBV4-2 to TRBJ2-5, with D possibly TRBD2 on 5 matching bases. The CDR3 spans 14 residues. With 1 base removed from V and 0 bases from J, the gap between germline ends came to 6 bases. Germline loops: CDR1 LGHNA, CDR2 YNFKEQ. The CDR3 DNA follows: TGTGCCAGCAGCCAAGCGGGAAACCAAGAGACCCAGTACTTC. Protein product: CASSQAGNQETQYF.

For the CDR3, the DNA is TGTGCCATCAGGGCCGGGGGGGCCTACGAGCAGTACTTC. Protein sequence: CAIRAGGAYEQYF. This rearrangement joins TRBV10-3 to TRBJ2-7, with TRBD2 matching over 8 bases. CDR3 length equals 13 residues. The germline V gene encodes CDR1 ENHRY and CDR2 SYGVKD. V lost 6 bases and J lost 2; bases outside the gene matches: 3.

The chain couples TRBV27 to TRBJ2-1; 9 bases line up with TRBD1. This CDR3 spans 13 amino acids. Germline V lookup: CDR1 MNHEY, CDR2 SMNVEV (reference sequence). Germline trimming cut 0 bases from V and 10 bases from J; bases unmatched to any gene: 1. The CDR3 reads CASSLSGQGEQFF. The CDR3, as DNA: TGTGCCAGCAGTTTATCGGGACAGGGCGAGCAGTTCTTC.

A note on this clone: At one end the junction does not follow the germline gene, possibly because of a read error. The chain links TRBV6-1 to TRBJ2-3, with 8 bases matching TRBD2. Germline V gene lookup returns CDR1 MNHNS and CDR2 SASEGT. This CDR3 contains 16 residues. CDR3 residues: CASTEGTGGGTDTQYF. The CDR3 DNA sequence: TGTGCCAGCACTGAAGGCACGGGGGGGGGCACAGATACGCAGTATTTT.